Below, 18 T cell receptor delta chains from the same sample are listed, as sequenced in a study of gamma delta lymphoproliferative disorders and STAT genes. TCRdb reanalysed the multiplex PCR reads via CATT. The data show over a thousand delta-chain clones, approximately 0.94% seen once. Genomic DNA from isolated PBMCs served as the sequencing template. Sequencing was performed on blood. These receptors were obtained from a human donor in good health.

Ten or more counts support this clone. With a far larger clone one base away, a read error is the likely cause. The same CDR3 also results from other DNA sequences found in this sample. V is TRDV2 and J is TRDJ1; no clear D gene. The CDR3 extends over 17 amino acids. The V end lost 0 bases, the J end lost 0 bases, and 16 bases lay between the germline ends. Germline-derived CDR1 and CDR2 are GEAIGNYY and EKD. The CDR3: CACDTVAGWDDTDKLIF. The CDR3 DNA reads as TGTGCCTGTGACACCGTTGCCGGGTGGGACGACACCGATAAACTCATCTTT.

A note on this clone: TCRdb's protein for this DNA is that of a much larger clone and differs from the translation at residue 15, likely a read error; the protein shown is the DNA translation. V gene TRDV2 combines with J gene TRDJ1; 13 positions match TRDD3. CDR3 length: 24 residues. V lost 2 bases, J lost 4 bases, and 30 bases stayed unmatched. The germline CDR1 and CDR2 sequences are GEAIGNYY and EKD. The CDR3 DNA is TGTGCCTGTGACAGCCTTAACTGGGGGATACGCGATCAGGGCGACGGTTGGGCGCTCGATAAACTCATCTTT. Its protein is CACDSLNWGIRDQGDGWALDKLIF.

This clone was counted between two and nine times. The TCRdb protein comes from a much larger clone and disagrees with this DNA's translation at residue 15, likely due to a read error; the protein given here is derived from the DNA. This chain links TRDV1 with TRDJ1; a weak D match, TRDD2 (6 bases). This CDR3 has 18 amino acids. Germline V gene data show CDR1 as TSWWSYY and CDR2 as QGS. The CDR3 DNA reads TGTGCTCTTGGGTTAAAACCTTCCGGTACGCACAGTGGCGATAGACTCATCTTT. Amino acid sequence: CALGLKPSGTHSGDRLIF.

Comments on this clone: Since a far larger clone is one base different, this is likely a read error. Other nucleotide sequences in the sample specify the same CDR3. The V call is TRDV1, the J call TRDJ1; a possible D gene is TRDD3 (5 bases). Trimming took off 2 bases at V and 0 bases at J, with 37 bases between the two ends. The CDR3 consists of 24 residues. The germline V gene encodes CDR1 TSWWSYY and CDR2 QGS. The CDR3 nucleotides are TGTGCTCTTGGGGAATATTTGGTCGCCAATTTCATAACCGGGGGCCCGAAGTACACCGATAAACTCATCTTT. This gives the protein CALGEYLVANFITGGPKYTDKLIF.

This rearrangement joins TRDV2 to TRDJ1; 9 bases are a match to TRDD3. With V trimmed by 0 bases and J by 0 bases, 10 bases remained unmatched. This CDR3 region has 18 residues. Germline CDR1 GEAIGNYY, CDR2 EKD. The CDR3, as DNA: TGTGCCTGTGACACCCTACGACTGGGGGAAATGTACACCGATAAACTCATCTTT. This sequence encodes CACDTLRLGEMYTDKLIF.

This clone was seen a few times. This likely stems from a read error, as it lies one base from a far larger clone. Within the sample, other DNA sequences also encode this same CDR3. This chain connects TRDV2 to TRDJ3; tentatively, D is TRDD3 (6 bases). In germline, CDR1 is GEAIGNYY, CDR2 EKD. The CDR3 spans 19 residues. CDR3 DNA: TGTGCCTGTGACTCCACCGTGGGGGGGGTCTCCTGGGACACCCGACAGATGTTTTTT. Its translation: CACDSTVGGVSWDTRQMFF.

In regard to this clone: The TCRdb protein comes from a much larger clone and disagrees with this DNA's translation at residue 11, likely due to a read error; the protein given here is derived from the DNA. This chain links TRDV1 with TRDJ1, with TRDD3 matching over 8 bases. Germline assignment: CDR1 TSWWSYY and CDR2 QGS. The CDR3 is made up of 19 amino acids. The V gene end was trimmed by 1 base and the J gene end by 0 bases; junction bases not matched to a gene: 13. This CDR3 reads CALGEQPLLGGTYTDKLIF. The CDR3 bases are TGTGCTCTTGGGGAACAGCCCCTACTGGGGGGTACGTACACCGATAAACTCATCTTT.

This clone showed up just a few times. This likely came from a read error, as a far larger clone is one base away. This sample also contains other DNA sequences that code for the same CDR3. The CDR3 reads CACDRVGPYTDKLIF. The CDR3, as DNA: TGTGCCTGTGACCGAGTTGGACCGTACACCGACAAACTCATCTTT. V usage is TRDV2 and J usage is TRDJ1; D is ambiguous. This CDR3 region has 15 residues. Germline assignment: CDR1 GEAIGNYY and CDR2 EKD.

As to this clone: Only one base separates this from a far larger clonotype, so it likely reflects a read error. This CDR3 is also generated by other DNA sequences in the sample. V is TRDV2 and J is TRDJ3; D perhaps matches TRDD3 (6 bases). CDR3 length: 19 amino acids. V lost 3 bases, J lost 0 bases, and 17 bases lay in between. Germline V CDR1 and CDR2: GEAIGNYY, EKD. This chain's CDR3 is CACDSTVGGVSWDTRQMFF. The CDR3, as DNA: TGTGCCTGTGACTCTACCGTGGGGGGGGTCTCCTGGGACACCCGACAGATGTTTTTC.

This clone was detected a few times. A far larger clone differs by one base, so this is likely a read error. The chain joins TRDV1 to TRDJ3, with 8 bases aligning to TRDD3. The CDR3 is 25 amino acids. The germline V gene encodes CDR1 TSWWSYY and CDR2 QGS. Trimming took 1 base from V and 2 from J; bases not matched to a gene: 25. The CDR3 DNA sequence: TGTGCTCTTGGGGAACATAGTATAGTGGGGGATTATGGGTTGGCCAAGACCTGGGACACCCGACAGATGTTTTTC. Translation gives CALGEHSIVGDYGLAKTWDTRQMFF.

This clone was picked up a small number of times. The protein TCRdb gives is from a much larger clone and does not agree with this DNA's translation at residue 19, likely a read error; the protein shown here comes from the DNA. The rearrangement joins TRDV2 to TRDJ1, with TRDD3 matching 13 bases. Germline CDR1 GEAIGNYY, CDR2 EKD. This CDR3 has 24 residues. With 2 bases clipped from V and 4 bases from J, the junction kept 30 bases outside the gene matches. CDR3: CACDSLNWGIRDQGEGWAFDKLIF. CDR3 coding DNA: TGTGCCTGTGACAGCCTTAACTGGGGGATACGCGATCAGGGCGAAGGTTGGGCGTTCGATAAACTCATCTTT.

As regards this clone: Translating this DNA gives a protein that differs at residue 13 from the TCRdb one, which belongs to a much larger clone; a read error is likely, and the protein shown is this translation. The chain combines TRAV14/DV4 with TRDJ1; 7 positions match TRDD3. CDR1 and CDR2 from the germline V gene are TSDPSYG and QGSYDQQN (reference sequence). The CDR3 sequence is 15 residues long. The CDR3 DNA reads TGTGCAATGAGATTGTCCTCCTGGGGGTTAGATAAACCCATCTTT. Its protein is CAMRLSSWGLDKPIF.

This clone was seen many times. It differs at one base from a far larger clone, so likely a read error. The CDR3 DNA follows: TGTGCCTGTGGCACTGTACTGGACACCGATAAACTCATCTTT. Its protein is CACGTVLDTDKLIF. This chain uses TRDV2 with TRDJ1, with D perhaps TRDD3 (5 bases). V gave up 5 bases and J gave up 0 bases, with 12 bases separating them. This CDR3 is built from 14 residues. Germline V gives CDR1 GEAIGNYY, CDR2 EKD.

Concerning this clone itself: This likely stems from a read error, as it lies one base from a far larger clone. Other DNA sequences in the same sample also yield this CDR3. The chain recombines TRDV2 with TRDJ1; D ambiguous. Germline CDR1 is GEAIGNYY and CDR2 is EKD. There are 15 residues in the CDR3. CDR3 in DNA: TGTGCTTGTGACCGAGTTGGACCGTACACCGATAAACTCATCTTT. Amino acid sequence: CACDRVGPYTDKLIF.

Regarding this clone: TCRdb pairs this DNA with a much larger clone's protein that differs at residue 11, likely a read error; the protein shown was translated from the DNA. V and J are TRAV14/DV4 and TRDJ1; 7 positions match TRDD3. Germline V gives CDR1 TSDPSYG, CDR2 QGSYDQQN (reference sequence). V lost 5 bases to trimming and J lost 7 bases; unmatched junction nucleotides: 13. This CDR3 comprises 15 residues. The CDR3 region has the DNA TGTGCAATGAGATTGTCCTCCTGGGGGTTAGGTAAACTCATCTTT. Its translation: CAMRLSSWGLGKLIF.

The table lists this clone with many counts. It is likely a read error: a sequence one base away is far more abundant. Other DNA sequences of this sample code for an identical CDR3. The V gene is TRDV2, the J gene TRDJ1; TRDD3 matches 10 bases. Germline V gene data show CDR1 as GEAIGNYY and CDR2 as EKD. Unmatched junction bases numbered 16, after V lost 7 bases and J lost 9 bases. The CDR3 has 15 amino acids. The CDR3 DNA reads TGTGCCTGCGACCCACTGGGGGATGGGGATGCGGAACTCATCTTT. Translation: CACDPLGDGDAELIF.

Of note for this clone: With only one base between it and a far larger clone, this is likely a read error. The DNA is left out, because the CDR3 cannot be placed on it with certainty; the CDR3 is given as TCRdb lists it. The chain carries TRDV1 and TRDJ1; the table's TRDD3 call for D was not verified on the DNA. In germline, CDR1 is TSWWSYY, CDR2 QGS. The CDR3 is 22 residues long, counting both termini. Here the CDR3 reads CALGEGVWGKYLGDTRADKLIF.

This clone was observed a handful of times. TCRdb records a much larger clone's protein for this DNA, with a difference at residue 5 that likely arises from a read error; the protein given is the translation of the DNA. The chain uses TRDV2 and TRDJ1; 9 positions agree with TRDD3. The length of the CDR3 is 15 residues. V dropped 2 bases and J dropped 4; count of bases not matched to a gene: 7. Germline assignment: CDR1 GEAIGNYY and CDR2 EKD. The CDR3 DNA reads TGTGCCTGTGACATCGTGGGGGATATCGGCGATAAACTCATCTTT. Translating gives CACDIVGDIGDKLIF.